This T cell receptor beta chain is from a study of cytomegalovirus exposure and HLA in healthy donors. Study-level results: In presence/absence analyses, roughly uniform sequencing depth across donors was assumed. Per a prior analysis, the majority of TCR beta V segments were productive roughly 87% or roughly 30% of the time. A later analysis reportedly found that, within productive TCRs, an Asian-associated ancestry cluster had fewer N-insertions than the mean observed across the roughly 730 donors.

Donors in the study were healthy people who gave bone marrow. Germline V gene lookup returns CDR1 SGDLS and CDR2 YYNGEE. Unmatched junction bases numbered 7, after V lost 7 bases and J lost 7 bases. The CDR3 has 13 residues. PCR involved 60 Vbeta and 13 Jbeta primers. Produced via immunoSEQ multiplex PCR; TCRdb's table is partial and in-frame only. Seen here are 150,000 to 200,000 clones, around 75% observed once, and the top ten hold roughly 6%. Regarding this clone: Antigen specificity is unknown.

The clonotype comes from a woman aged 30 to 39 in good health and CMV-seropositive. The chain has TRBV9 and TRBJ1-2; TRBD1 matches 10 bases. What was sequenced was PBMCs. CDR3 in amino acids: CASEGQGISGYTF. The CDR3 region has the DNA TGTGCCAGCGAGGGACAGGGGATTAGTGGCTACACCTTC.